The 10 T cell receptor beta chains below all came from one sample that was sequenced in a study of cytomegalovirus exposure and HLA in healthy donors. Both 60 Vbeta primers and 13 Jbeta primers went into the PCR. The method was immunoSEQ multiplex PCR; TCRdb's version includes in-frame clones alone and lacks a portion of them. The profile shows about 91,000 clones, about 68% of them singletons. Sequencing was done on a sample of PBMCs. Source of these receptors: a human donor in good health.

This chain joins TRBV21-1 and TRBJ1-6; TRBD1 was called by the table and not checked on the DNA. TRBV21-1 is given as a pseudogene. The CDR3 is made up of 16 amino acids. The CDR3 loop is CASSKEEDRLNSPLHF. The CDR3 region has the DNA TGTGCCAGCAGCAAAGAAGAAGACAGATTAAATTCACCCCTCCACTTT.

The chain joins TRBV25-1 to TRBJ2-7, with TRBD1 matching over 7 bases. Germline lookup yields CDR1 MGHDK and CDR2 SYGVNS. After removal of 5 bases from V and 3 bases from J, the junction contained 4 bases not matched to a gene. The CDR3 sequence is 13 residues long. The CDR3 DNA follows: TGTGCCAGCAGTCGGGACAGAGTCTACGAGCAGTACTTC. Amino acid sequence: CASSRDRVYEQYF.

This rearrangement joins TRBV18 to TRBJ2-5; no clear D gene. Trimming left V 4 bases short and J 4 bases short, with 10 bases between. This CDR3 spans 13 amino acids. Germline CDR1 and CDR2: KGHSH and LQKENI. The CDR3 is CASSLRRGETQYF. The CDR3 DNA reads TGTGCCAGCTCACTTCGAAGAGGAGAGACCCAGTACTTC.

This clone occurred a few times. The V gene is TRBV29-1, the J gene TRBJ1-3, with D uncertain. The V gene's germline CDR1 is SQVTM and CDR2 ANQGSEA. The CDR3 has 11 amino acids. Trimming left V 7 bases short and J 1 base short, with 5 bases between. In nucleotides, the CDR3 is TGCAGCGCCTATTCTGGAAACACCATATATTTT. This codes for CSAYSGNTIYF.

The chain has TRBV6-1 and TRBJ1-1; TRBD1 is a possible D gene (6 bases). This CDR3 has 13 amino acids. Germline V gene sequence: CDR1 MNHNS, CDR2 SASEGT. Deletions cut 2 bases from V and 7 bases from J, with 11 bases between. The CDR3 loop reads CASSERRGFEAFF. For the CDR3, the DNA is TGTGCCAGCAGTGAACGCAGGGGATTTGAAGCTTTCTTT.

The CDR3 here is CASSLTGSPGYTF. CDR3 DNA: TGTGCCAGTAGCTTGACAGGGTCGCCCGGCTACACCTTC. The chain employs TRBV19 and TRBJ1-2; 7 bases map to TRBD1. The length of the CDR3 is 13 residues. The ends lost 6 bases at V and 8 bases at J; junction bases unmatched: 9. The V gene's germline CDR1 is LNHDA and CDR2 SQIVND (reference sequence).

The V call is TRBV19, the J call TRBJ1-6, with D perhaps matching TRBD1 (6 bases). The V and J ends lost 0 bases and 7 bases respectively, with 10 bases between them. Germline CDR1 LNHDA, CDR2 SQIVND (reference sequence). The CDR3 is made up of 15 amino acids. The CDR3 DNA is TGTGCCAGTAGTATAGAGGACAGCTGGAATTCACCCCTCCACTTT. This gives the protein CASSIEDSWNSPLHF.

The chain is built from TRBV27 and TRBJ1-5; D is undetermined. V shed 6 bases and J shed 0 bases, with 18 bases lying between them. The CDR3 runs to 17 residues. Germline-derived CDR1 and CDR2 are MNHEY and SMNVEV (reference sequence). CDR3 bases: TGTGCCAGCAGGCCCCTGTTCTCGGGATATAGCAATCAGCCCCAGCATTTT. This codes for CASRPLFSGYSNQPQHF.

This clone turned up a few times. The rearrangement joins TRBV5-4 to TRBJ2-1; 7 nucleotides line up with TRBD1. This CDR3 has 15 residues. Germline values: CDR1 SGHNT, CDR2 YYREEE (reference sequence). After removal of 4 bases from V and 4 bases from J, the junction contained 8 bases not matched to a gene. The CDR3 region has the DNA TGTGCCAGCAGCCAAGGACAGGCGTTGTACAATGAGCAGTTCTTC. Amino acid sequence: CASSQGQALYNEQFF. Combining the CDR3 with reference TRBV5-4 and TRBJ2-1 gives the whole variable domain ETGVTQSPTHLIKTRGQQVTLRCSSQSGHNTVSWYQQALGQGPQFIFQYYREEENGRGNFPPRFSGLQFPNYSSELNVNALELDDSALYLCASSQGQALYNEQFFGPGTRLTVL.

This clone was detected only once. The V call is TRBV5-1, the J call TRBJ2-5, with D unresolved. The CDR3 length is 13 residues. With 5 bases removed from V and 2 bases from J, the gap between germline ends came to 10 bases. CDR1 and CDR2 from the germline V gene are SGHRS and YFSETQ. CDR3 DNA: TGCGCCAGCAGTCCCGAGGTACAAGAGACCCAGTACTTC. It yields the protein CASSPEVQETQYF.